This TCR beta chain is from a study of vaccination and CD4 T cells after COVID-19. This clonotype has just a few counts. Its antigen remains unidentified. Sample treatment: approximately 10-day PBMC culture with coronavirus spike peptide pools or control peptides (ViraFEST assay). Researchers collected the unexposed donor's CD4+ T cells before the COVID-19 pandemic (2011-2018). The CDR3 runs 15 residues. Germline CDR1 and CDR2: DFQATT and SNEGSKA (reference sequence). Trimming shortened V by 0 bases and J by 0 bases, and 11 bases separated the two germline ends. Sequencing of cultured CD4+ T cell DNA used the Oncomine TCR Beta short-read assay. CD4+ T cells were cultured, and genomic DNA was extracted from them. TCRdb called the PCR reads again in MiXCR, with one record for every CDR3 protein. The data show about 9,500 distinct CDR3 sequences, with less than 45% seen just once and approximately 14% held by the top ten.

Sequencing input: CD4+ T cells from blood, cultured in vitro. The receptor comes from a human donor in good health. The chain uses TRBV20-1 and TRBJ1-1; D perhaps matches TRBD1 (5 bases). Here the CDR3 reads CSARESTVMNTEAFF. CDR3 nucleotides: TGCAGTGCTAGAGAGTCGACAGTTATGAACACTGAAGCTTTCTTT.